Presented here are 22 T cell receptor beta chains from one specimen sequenced in a study of resident and recirculating memory T cells in vitiligo. The protocol was immunoSEQ multiplex PCR, while the TCRdb copy is restricted to in-frame clones and leaves out a portion. The sample has roughly 42,000 clones, around 90% seen once; the top ten hold roughly 4.7%. Sequencing was carried out using blood. The receptors derive from a male donor with vitiligo.

The chain uses TRBV4-2 and TRBJ1-6, with D possibly TRBD1 on 5 matching bases. Trimming pared 3 bases from V and 10 bases from J, leaving 19 bases between. The germline V gene has CDR1 LGHNA and CDR2 YNFKEQ. The CDR3 covers 16 residues. CDR3 sequence reads: CASSHPITGEESPLHF. The CDR3 DNA is TGTGCCAGCAGCCACCCTATAACGGGGGAGGAATCACCCCTCCACTTT.

The genes are TRBV6-1 and TRBJ2-3; 10 bases match TRBD1. The germline V gene encodes CDR1 MNHNS and CDR2 SASEGT. The CDR3 runs 15 residues. Trimming at V came to 6 bases and at J to 4 bases, leaving 7 bases not matched to a gene. CDR3 bases: TGTGCCAGCAGCCGGGACAGGGGTTCGGCAGATACGCAGTATTTT. Protein: CASSRDRGSADTQYF.

J is TRBJ1-2 and V is TRBV10-3; 7 bases align to TRBD1. The CDR3 runs 17 residues. Looked up from germline, CDR1 is ENHRY and CDR2 is SYGVKD. V shed 7 bases, J shed 8 bases, and the junction held 22 bases outside the gene matches. The CDR3 reads CAIKRRPDREVSDGYTF. In DNA form, the CDR3 reads TGTGCCATCAAAAGGAGACCCGACAGGGAGGTATCGGACGGCTACACCTTC.

J is TRBJ2-3 and V is TRBV5-1; D possibly corresponds to TRBD1 (5 bases). CDR3 length: 14 amino acids. V was pared by 5 bases and J by 2 bases, with 12 bases between. Germline V gene lookup returns CDR1 SGHRS and CDR2 YFSETQ. The DNA of the CDR3 is TGCGCCAGCAGGTGGGGCACATACACAGATACGCAGTATTTT. Amino acids: CASRWGTYTDTQYF.

The V and J genes are TRBV5-1 and TRBJ2-1, with a weak D call TRBD1 (5 bases). With 3 bases removed from V and 5 bases from J, the gap between germline ends came to 15 bases. The length of the CDR3 is 15 residues. CDR1 is SGHRS, CDR2 YFSETQ, per germline. The CDR3 is CASSSRASLNNEQFF. For the CDR3, the DNA is TGCGCCAGCAGCTCCAGGGCCAGCCTCAACAATGAGCAGTTCTTC.

V usage is TRBV4-3 and J usage is TRBJ2-3; TRBD2 matches 14 bases. The CDR3 sequence is 16 residues long. CDR1 and CDR2 from the germline V gene are LGHNA and YSLEER. V gave up 4 bases and J gave up 2 bases; unmatched junction bases: 2. The CDR3 region is CASSRLAGGVTDTQYF. The CDR3 DNA reads TGCGCCAGCAGCCGACTAGCGGGGGGGGTCACAGATACGCAGTATTTT.

This clone was counted only a few times. The chain employs TRBV21-1 and TRBJ2-7; TRBD1, the D gene given by the table, was not confirmed from the DNA. TRBV21-1 is a known pseudogene. The CDR3 is 17 residues long. CDR3 protein: CASIRGTLYHLSYEQYF. The DNA for the CDR3 is TGTGCCAGCATAAGGGGGACCCTATATCATTTATCCTACGAGCAGTACTTC.

This chain links TRBV7-2 with TRBJ1-2, with a tentative D call TRBD1 (5 bases). CDR1 and CDR2 from the germline V gene are SGHTA and FQGNSA. Between the trimmed V and J ends, which lost 0 bases and 5 bases, there was a span of 13 bases. This CDR3 is built from 15 residues. CDR3 loop: CASSLASSGLYGYTF. The CDR3 bases are TGTGCCAGCAGCTTAGCGAGTTCGGGACTTTATGGCTACACCTTC.

V is TRBV25-1 and J is TRBJ1-4; D unresolved. This CDR3 contains 15 residues. CDR1 and CDR2 (germline): MGHDK, SYGVNS. Deletions cut 3 bases from V and 7 bases from J, with 15 bases between. The CDR3 DNA reads as TGTGCCAGCAGTGATGTTGGGGTGGGAGGTGAAAAACTGTTTTTT. Translated, it gives CASSDVGVGGEKLFF. Complete variable domain (other parts from reference TRBV25-1 and TRBJ1-4): EADIYQTPRYLVIGTGKKITLECSQTMGHDKMYWYQQDPGMELHLIHYSYGVNSTEKGDLSSESTVSRIRTEHFPLTLESARPSHTSQYLCASSDVGVGGEKLFFGSGTQLSVL.

This clone was observed a single time. Other DNA sequences in this specimen translate into the identical CDR3. The rearrangement links TRBV6-5 to TRBJ2-1, with TRBD2 identical over 10 bases. With V trimmed by 6 bases and J by 7 bases, 9 bases remained unmatched. Per the germline V gene, CDR1 is MNHEY and CDR2 is SVGAGI. The CDR3 runs to 15 residues. The CDR3 spells CASSSSGGAGNEQFF. The CDR3 nucleotides are TGTGCCAGCAGCTCGAGCGGGGGGGCGGGTAATGAGCAGTTCTTC.

CDR3 bases: TGTGCCAGCAGCTTATATGGAGTTCCGAACACTGAAGCTTTCTTT. This encodes CASSLYGVPNTEAFF. The chain combines TRBV7-3 with TRBJ1-1; D is unresolved. Germline CDR1 is SGHTA and CDR2 is FQGTGA. The CDR3 loop spans 15 amino acids. V was trimmed by 2 bases and J by 1 base, leaving 11 bases between them.

The table lists this clone with a few counts. The V and J genes are TRBV4-3 and TRBJ1-1; D is undetermined. V lost 3 bases, J lost 1 base, and 6 bases lay in between. The CDR3 contains 13 residues. Germline CDR1 reads LGHNA; CDR2 reads YSLEER. CDR3 bases: TGCGCCAGCAGCCAGTTCAGGAACACTGAAGCTTTCTTT. Encoded protein: CASSQFRNTEAFF.

The chain has TRBV7-2 and TRBJ1-1; D may be TRBD1 (6 bases). Germline V gene data show CDR1 as SGHTA and CDR2 as FQGNSA. CDR3 length equals 16 residues. Trimming took 4 bases from V and 4 from J, leaving 19 bases between them. This chain's CDR3 is CASSSNPGGLVTEAFF. The CDR3 nucleotides read TGTGCCAGCAGCTCCAACCCCGGGGGGCTCGTCACTGAAGCTTTCTTT. The variable domain in full, completed from reference TRBV7-2 and TRBJ1-1, reads GAGVSQSPSNKVTEKGKDVELRCDPISGHTALYWYRQSLGQGLEFLIYFQGNSAPDKSGLPSDRFSAERTGGSVSTLTIQRTQQEDSAVYLCASSSNPGGLVTEAFFGQGTRLTVV.

This chain uses TRBV27 with TRBJ2-3, with 9 bases lining up with TRBD1. This CDR3 contains 15 residues. V was clipped by 6 bases and J by 2 bases; unmatched bases: 6. Germline-derived CDR1 and CDR2 are MNHEY and SMNVEV (reference sequence). The chain's CDR3 is CASRADRGITDTQYF. In nucleotides, the CDR3 is TGTGCCAGCAGGGCGGACAGGGGAATCACAGATACGCAGTATTTT.

The chain uses TRBV9 and TRBJ2-7, with a tentative D call TRBD2 (7 bases). Trimming stripped 3 bases from V and 2 bases from J, with 15 bases between. There are 15 residues in the CDR3. Germline V gene lookup returns CDR1 SGDLS and CDR2 YYNGEE. The CDR3 region is CASSEGEGRTYEQYF. The CDR3 region has the DNA TGTGCCAGCAGCGAGGGGGAGGGGAGAACCTACGAGCAGTACTTC.

The chain recombines TRBV7-2 with TRBJ1-2; D is undetermined. V was pared by 3 bases and J by 5 bases, with 10 bases between. The CDR3 runs 13 residues. CDR1 is SGHTA and CDR2 is FQGNSA in the germline V gene. CDR3 loop: CASSFGGGYGYTF. In DNA form, the CDR3 reads TGTGCCAGCAGCTTTGGTGGAGGGTATGGCTACACCTTC.

This sequence joins TRBV7-3 and TRBJ1-1, with a possible D match to TRBD1 (6 bases). In germline, CDR1 is SGHTA, CDR2 FQGTGA. The CDR3 contains 13 residues. Trimming shortened V by 5 bases and J by 5 bases, and 12 bases separated the two germline ends. The CDR3 loop is CASSLARGTEAFF. The DNA for the CDR3 is TGTGCCAGCAGCCTGGCTAGGGGGACTGAAGCTTTCTTT.

The chain uses TRBV2 and TRBJ2-2; TRBD2 is a possible D gene (6 bases). The CDR3 is made up of 15 amino acids. The germline V gene has CDR1 SNHLY and CDR2 FYNNEI. V shed 6 bases and J shed 5 bases, with 16 bases lying between them. The CDR3 DNA follows: TGTGCCAGCAGATCGGGGCAGGGAGGAACCGGGGAGCTGTTTTTT. Its translation: CASRSGQGGTGELFF.

J is TRBJ2-3 and V is TRBV28; the D is unclear. CDR1 MDHEN and CDR2 SYDVKM come from the germline V gene. V gave up 3 bases and J gave up 2 bases, with 12 bases separating them. The CDR3 covers 15 residues. CDR3 loop: CASSLVPQNTDTQYF. The CDR3 DNA reads TGTGCCAGCAGTTTGGTGCCCCAGAACACAGATACGCAGTATTTT.

The V and J genes are TRBV29-1 and TRBJ2-3; 12 bases map to TRBD2. Germline assignment: CDR1 SQVTM and CDR2 ANQGSEA. The CDR3 is made up of 16 amino acids. With V trimmed by 7 bases and J by 7 bases, 15 bases remained unmatched. DNA for the CDR3: TGCAGCGCCCACCCGACTAGCGGGGGTGATTTCTATACGCAGTATTTT. This gives the protein CSAHPTSGGDFYTQYF.

The rearrangement links TRBV7-2 to TRBJ1-2; D remains ambiguous. There are 14 residues in the CDR3. The V gene's germline CDR1 is SGHTA and CDR2 FQGNSA. Trimming removed 0 bases at V and 2 bases at J, with 7 bases between. The CDR3 loop reads CASSLATGNYGYTF. CDR3 nucleotide sequence: TGTGCCAGCAGCTTAGCAACGGGGAACTATGGCTACACCTTC.

This rearrangement joins TRBV11-2 to TRBJ2-3, with 14 positions matching TRBD2. Trimming at V came to 5 bases and at J to 4 bases, leaving 11 bases not matched to a gene. CDR1 SGHAT and CDR2 FQNNGV come from the germline V gene. The CDR3 is 18 amino acids. The CDR3 nucleotides read TGTGCCAGCAGCCGACTAGCGGGGGGGCCTATGGGGTCAGATACGCAGTATTTT. It yields the protein CASSRLAGGPMGSDTQYF.